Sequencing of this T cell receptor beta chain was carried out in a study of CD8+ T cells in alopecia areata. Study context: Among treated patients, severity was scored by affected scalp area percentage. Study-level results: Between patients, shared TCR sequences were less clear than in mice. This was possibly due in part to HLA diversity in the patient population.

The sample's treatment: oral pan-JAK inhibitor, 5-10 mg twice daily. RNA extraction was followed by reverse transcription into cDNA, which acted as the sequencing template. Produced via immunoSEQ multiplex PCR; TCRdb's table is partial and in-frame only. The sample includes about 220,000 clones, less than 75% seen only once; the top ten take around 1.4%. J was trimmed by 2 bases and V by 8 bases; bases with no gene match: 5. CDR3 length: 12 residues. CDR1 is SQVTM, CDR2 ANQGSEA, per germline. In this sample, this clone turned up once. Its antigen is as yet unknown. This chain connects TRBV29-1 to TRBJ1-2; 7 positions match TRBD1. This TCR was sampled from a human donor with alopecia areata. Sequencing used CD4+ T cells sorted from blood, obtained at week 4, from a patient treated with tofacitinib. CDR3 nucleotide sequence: TGCAGCTTTGGACAGGCCAACTATGGCTACACCTTC. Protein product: CSFGQANYGYTF. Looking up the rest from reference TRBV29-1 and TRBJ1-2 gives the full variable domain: SAVISQKPSRDICQRGTSLTIQCQVDSQVTMMFWYRQQPGQSLTLIATANQGSEATYESGFVIDKFPISRPNLTFSTLTVSNMSPEDSSIYLCSFGQANYGYTFGSGTRLTVV.